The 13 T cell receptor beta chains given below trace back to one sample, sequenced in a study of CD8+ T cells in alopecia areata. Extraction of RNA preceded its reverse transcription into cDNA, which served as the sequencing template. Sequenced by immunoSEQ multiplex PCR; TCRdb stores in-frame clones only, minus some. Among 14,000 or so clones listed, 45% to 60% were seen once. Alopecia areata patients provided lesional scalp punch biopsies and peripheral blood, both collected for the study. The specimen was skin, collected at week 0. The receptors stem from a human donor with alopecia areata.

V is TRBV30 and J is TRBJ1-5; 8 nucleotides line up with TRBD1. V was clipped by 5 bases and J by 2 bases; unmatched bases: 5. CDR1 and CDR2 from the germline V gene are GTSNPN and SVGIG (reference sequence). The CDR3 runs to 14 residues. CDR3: CAWEGTGRNQPQHF. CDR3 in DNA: TGTGCCTGGGAAGGGACAGGCCGCAATCAGCCCCAGCATTTT.

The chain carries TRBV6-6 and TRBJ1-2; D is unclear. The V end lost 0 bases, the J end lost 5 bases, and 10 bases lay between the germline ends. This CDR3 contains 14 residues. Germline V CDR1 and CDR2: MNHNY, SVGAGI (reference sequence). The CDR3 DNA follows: TGTGCCAGCAGTTACTCGATCTCCTTTTATGGCTACACCTTC. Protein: CASSYSISFYGYTF.

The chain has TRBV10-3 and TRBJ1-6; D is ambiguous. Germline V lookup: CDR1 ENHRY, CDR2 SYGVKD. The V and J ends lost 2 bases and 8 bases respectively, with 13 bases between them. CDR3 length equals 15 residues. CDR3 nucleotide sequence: TGTGCCATCAGTGAGCGGACGGAGGGAGATTCACCCCTCCACTTT. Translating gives CAISERTEGDSPLHF.

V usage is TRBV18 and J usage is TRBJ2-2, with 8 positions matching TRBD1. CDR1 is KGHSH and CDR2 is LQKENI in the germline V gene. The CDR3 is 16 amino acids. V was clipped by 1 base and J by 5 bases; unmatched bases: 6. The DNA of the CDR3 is TGTGCCAGCTCACCACTTGGACAGGGTGAGACCGGGGAGCTGTTTTTT. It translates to CASSPLGQGETGELFF.

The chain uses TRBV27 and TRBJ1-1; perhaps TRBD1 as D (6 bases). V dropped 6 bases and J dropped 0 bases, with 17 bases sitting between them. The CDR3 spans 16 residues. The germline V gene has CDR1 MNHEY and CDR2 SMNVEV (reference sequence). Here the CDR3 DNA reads TGTGCCAGCAGAACAGGGAGATTAAAGATGAACACTGAAGCTTTCTTT. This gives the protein CASRTGRLKMNTEAFF.

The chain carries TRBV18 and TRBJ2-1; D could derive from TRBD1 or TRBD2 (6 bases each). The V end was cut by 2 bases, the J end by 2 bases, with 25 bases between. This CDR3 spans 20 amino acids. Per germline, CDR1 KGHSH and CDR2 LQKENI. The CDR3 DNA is TGTGCCAGCTCACCAAGAGGGGGGTCCCCCTTTGGAGGCCCCTACAATGAGCAGTTCTTC. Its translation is CASSPRGGSPFGGPYNEQFF.

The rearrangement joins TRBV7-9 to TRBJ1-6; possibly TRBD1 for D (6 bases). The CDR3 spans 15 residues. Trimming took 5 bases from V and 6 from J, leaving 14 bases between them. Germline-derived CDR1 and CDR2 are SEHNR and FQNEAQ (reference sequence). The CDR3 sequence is CASSVPDRFNSPLHF. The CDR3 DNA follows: TGTGCCAGCAGCGTCCCCGACAGGTTTAATTCACCCCTCCACTTT.

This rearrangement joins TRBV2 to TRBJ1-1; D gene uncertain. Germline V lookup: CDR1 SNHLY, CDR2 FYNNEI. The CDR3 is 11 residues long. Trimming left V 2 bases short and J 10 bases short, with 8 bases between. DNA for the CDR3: TGTGCCAGCAGTGAAATGCTCGGAGCTTTCTTT. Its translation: CASSEMLGAFF.

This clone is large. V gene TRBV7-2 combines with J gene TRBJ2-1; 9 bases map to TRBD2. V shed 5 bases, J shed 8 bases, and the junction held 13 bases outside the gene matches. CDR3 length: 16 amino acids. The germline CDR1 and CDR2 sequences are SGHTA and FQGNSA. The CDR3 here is CASSRPMAGGHYEQFF. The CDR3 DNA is TGTGCCAGCAGCCGCCCAATGGCGGGGGGGCACTATGAGCAGTTCTTC.

This chain's CDR3 is CSGRQGANTEAFF. CDR3 coding DNA: TGCAGCGGGAGACAGGGGGCGAACACTGAAGCTTTCTTT. This sequence joins TRBV29-1 and TRBJ1-1; TRBD1 agrees at 10 bases. The germline V gene encodes CDR1 SQVTM and CDR2 ANQGSEA. V was pared by 7 bases and J by 1 base, with 3 bases of the junction left unmatched. The CDR3 consists of 13 residues.

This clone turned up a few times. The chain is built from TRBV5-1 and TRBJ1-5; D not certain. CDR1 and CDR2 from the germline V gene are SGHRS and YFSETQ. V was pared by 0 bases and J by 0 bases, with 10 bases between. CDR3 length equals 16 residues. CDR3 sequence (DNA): TGCGCCAGCAGCTTGGTAGGAGGTAATAGCAATCAGCCCCAGCATTTT. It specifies CASSLVGGNSNQPQHF.

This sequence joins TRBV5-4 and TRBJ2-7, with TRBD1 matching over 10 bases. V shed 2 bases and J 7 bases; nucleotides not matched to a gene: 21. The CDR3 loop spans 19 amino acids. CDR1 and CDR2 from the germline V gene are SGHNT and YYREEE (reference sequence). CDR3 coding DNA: TGTGCCAGCAGCTTCCCACCCGTCATGACAGGGGGCATGGATCGGGAGCAGTACTTC. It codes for CASSFPPVMTGGMDREQYF.

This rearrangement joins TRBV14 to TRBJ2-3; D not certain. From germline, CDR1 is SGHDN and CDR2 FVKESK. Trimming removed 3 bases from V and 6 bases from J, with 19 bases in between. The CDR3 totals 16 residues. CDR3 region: CASSQIETRPADTQYF. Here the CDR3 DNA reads TGTGCCAGCAGCCAGATTGAAACCCGGCCCGCCGATACGCAGTATTTT.